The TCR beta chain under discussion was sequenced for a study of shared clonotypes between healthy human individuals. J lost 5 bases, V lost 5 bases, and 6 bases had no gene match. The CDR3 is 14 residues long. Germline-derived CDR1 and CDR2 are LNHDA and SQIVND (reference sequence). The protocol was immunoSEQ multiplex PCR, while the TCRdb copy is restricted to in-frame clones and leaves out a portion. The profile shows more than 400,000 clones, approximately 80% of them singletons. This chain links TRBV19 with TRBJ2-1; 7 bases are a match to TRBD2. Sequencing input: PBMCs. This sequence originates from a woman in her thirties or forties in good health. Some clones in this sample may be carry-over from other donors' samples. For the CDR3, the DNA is TGTGCCAGTAGTGCGGGACTACCTAACAATGAGCAGTTCTTC. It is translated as CASSAGLPNNEQFF.